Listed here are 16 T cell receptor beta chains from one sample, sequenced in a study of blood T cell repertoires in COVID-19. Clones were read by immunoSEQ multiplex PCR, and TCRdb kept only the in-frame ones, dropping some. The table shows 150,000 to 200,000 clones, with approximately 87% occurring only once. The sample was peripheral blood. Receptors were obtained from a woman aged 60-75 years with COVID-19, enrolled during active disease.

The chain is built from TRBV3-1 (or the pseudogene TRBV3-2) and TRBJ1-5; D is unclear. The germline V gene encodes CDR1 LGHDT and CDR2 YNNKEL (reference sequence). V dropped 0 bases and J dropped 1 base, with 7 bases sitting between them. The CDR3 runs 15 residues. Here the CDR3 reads CASSQESGSNQPQHF. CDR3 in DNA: TGTGCCAGCAGCCAAGAATCGGGAAGCAATCAGCCCCAGCATTTT.

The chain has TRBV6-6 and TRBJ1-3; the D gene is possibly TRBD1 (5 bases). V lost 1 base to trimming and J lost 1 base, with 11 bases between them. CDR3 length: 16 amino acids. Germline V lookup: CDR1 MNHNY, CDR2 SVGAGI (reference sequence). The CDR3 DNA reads TGTGCCAGCAGTTACTTAGGGGCTGGGTCTGGAAACACCATATATTTT. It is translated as CASSYLGAGSGNTIYF.

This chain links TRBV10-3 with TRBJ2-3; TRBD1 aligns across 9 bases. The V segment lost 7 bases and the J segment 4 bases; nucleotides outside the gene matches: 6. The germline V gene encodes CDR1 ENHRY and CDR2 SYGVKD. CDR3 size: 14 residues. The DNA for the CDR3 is TGTGCCATCAAGGGGACAGGGAGGGCAGATACGCAGTATTTT. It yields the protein CAIKGTGRADTQYF.

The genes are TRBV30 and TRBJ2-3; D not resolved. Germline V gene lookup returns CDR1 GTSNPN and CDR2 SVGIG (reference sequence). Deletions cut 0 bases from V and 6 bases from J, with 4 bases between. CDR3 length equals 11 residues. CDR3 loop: CAWSVGDTQYF. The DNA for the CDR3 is TGTGCCTGGAGTGTCGGGGATACGCAGTATTTT. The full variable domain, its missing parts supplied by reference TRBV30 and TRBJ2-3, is SQTIHQWPATLVQPVGSPLSLECTVEGTSNPNLYWYRQAAGRGLQLLFYSVGIGQISSEVPQNLSASRPQDRQFILSSKKLLLSDSGFYLCAWSVGDTQYFGPGTRLTVL.

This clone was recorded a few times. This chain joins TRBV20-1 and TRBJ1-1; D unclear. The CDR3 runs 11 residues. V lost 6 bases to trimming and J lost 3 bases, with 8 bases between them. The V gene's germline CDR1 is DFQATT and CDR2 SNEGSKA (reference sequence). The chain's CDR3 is CSAKTDTEAFF. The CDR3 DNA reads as TGCAGTGCCAAGACTGACACTGAAGCTTTCTTT.

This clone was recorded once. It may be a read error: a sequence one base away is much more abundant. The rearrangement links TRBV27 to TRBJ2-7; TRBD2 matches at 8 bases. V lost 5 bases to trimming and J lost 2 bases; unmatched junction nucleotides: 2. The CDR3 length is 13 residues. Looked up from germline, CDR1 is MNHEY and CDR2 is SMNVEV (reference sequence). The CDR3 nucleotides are TGTGCCAGCAGTACTAGCGGTACCTACGAGCAGTACTTC. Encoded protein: CASSTSGTYEQYF.

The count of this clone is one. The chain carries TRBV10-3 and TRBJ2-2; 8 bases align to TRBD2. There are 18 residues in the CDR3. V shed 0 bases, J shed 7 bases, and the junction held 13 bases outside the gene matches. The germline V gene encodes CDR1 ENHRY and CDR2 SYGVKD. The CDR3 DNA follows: TGTGCCATCAGTGAGTCAGGACCCGGGAGGGCGGCAGGCGGGGAGCTGTTTTTT. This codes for CAISESGPGRAAGGELFF.

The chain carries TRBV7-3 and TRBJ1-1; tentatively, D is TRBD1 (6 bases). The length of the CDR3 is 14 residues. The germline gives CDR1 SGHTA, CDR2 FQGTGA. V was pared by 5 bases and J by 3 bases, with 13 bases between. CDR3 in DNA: TGTGCCAGCAGCCCCGGGGGGCTAGACACTGAAGCTTTCTTT. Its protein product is CASSPGGLDTEAFF.

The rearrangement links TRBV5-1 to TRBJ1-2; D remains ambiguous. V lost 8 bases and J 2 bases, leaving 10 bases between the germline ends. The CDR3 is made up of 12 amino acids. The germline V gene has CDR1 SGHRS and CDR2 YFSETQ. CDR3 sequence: CASSDTNYGYTF. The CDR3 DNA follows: TGCGCCAGTTCTGACACCAACTATGGCTACACCTTC. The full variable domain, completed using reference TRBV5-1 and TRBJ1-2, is KAGVTQTPRYLIKTRGQQVTLSCSPISGHRSVSWYQQTPGQGLQFLFEYFSETQRNKGNFPGRFSGRQFSNSRSEMNVSTLELGDSALYLCASSDTNYGYTFGSGTRLTVV.

CDR3 sequence reads: CAISESTGADIQYF. The CDR3 DNA follows: TGTGCCATCAGTGAGTCGACAGGGGCGGACATTCAGTACTTC. The chain has TRBV10-3 and TRBJ2-4; 8 bases align to TRBD1. CDR3 length: 14 residues. V trimming: 0 bases; J trimming: 8 bases; junction bases outside the gene matches: 3. Per germline, CDR1 ENHRY and CDR2 SYGVKD.

CDR3 bases: TGTGCCACCAGTGCCATGGCCCTAGCGGGAGTAGTCGGGGAGCTGTTTTTT. Its protein is CATSAMALAGVVGELFF. The genes are TRBV24-1 and TRBJ2-2, with TRBD2 identical over 10 bases. Germline CDR1 and CDR2: KGHDR and SFDVKD. V shed 5 bases and J 7 bases; nucleotides not matched to a gene: 12. CDR3 length: 17 amino acids.

CDR3 sequence (DNA): TGTGCCAGTACCGAGGGACAGGGGAAGGCGCCCCAGCATTTT. Translation gives CASTEGQGKAPQHF. The genes are TRBV19 and TRBJ1-5, with 10 bases identical to TRBD1. V lost 7 bases to trimming and J lost 9 bases; unmatched junction nucleotides: 9. Germline V lookup: CDR1 LNHDA, CDR2 SQIVND (reference sequence). CDR3 size: 14 residues. The full variable domain, completed using reference TRBV19 and TRBJ1-5, is DGGITQSPKYLFRKEGQNVTLSCEQNLNHDAMYWYRQDPGQGLRLIYYSQIVNDFQKGDIAEGYSVSREKKESFPLTVTSAQKNPTAFYLCASTEGQGKAPQHFGDGTRLSIL.

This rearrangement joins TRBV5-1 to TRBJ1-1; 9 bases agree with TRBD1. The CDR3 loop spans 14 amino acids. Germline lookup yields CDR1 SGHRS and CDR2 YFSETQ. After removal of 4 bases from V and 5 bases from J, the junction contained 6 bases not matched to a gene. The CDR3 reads CASSITGGGTEAFF. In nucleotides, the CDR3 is TGCGCCAGCAGCATCACAGGGGGCGGAACTGAAGCTTTCTTT.

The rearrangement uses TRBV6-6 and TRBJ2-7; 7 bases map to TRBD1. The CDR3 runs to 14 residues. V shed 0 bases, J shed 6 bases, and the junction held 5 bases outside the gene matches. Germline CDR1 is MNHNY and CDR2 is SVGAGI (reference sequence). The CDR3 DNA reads TGTGCCAGCAGTTACTCGAACAGGGGTAGCGAGCAGTACTTC. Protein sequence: CASSYSNRGSEQYF.

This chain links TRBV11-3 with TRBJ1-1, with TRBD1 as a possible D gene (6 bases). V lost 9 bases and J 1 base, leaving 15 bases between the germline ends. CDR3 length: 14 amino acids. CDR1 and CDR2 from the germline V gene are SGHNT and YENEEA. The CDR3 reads CARQNRAGNTEAFF. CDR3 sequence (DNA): TGTGCCAGGCAAAACAGGGCCGGGAACACTGAAGCTTTCTTT. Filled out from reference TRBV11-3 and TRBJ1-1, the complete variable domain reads EAGVVQSPRYKIIEKKQPVAFWCNPISGHNTLYWYLQNLGQGPELLIRYENEEAVDDSQLPKDRFSAERLKGVDSTLKIQPAELGDSAVYLCARQNRAGNTEAFFGQGTRLTVV.

Here the CDR3 DNA reads TGTGCCAGCAGTGCCCGGACAGGGCGGGACTTATTTTCCTACGAGCAGTACTTC. It translates to CASSARTGRDLFSYEQYF. This chain joins TRBV25-1 and TRBJ2-7; 8 bases agree with TRBD1. The germline gives CDR1 MGHDK, CDR2 SYGVNS. V gave up 4 bases and J gave up 1 base; unmatched junction bases: 15. This CDR3 contains 18 residues.